A single sample gave rise to the 32 T cell receptor beta chains below, sequenced in a study of beta chain features in type 1 diabetes. The entirety of the isolated RNA underwent reverse transcription, so expressed TCRB transcripts were sequenced. TCRdb keeps only in-frame clones here, not all; method: immunoSEQ multiplex PCR. The table shows about 320,000 clones, with around 15% occurring only once. Sample: central memory CD4+ T cells from blood. These receptor sequences come from a man aged 25-45 years in good health.

This clone has ten or more counts. Other nucleotide sequences in the sample specify the same CDR3. The V gene is TRBV19, the J gene TRBJ1-5; 9 nucleotides align to TRBD1. The CDR3 is 16 amino acids. Germline V gives CDR1 LNHDA, CDR2 SQIVND (reference sequence). Losses at the gene ends were 3 bases for V and 4 bases for J; bases not matched to a gene: 7. CDR3 residues: CASSILQGAGNQPQHF. The CDR3 coding sequence is TGTGCCAGTAGTATCCTACAGGGGGCAGGGAATCAGCCCCAGCATTTT.

The chain has TRBV15 and TRBJ2-3, with D possibly being TRBD2 (5 bases). Germline V gene data show CDR1 as LNHNV and CDR2 as YYDKDF (reference sequence). The CDR3 has 15 residues. Trimming took 2 bases from V and 1 from J, leaving 10 bases between them. The CDR3 sequence is CATSRKSGGTDTQYF. For the CDR3, the DNA is TGTGCCACCAGCAGAAAATCCGGGGGCACAGATACGCAGTATTTT.

The V gene is TRBV7-2, the J gene TRBJ2-7; no clear D gene. V was pared by 1 base and J by 6 bases, with 7 bases between. In germline, CDR1 is SGHTA, CDR2 FQGNSA. CDR3 length: 12 residues. The CDR3 bases are TGTGCCAGCAGCTTAGTACCCGGCGAGCAGTACTTC. Translation gives CASSLVPGEQYF. Filled out from reference TRBV7-2 and TRBJ2-7, the complete variable domain reads GAGVSQSPSNKVTEKGKDVELRCDPISGHTALYWYRQSLGQGLEFLIYFQGNSAPDKSGLPSDRFSAERTGGSVSTLTIQRTQQEDSAVYLCASSLVPGEQYFGPGTRLTVT.

This chain joins TRBV5-4 and TRBJ1-1; 7 bases fit TRBD1. The CDR3 runs to 14 residues. Trimming cost V 4 bases and J 1 base; bases outside gene matches: 4. CDR1 is SGHNT and CDR2 is YYREEE in the germline V gene (reference sequence). Here the CDR3 reads CASSPDRANTEAFF. CDR3 bases: TGTGCCAGCAGCCCTGACAGGGCGAACACTGAAGCTTTCTTT.

This clone was recorded a few times. The V gene is TRBV6-6, the J gene TRBJ1-2; no clear D gene. Germline-derived CDR1 and CDR2 are MNHNY and SVGAGI (reference sequence). This CDR3 contains 13 residues. V lost 7 bases and J lost 6, with 15 bases in between. The CDR3 DNA is TGTGCCAGCACCGAGGGTGGCAGGCATGGCTACACCTTC. This encodes CASTEGGRHGYTF.

This clone occurred many times. V and J are TRBV27 and TRBJ2-2; tentative D call: TRBD2 (5 bases). CDR1 and CDR2 from the germline V gene are MNHEY and SMNVEV (reference sequence). This CDR3 spans 16 amino acids. V gave up 8 bases and J gave up 4 bases, with 20 bases separating them. The DNA for the CDR3 is TGTGCCAGCTACGCCTTTAAGGGAGTTTTCACCGGGGAGCTGTTTTTT. Translated, it gives CASYAFKGVFTGELFF.

V and J are TRBV4-3 and TRBJ1-6; D unclear. Looked up from germline, CDR1 is LGHNA and CDR2 is YSLEER. This CDR3 region has 14 residues. The V end was cut by 4 bases, the J end by 5 bases, with 9 bases between. This CDR3 reads CASSPETNNSPLHF. CDR3 in DNA: TGCGCCAGCAGCCCGGAGACGAATAATTCACCCCTCCACTTT.

The chain carries TRBV9 and TRBJ2-3; 9 nucleotides match TRBD2. This CDR3 has 17 amino acids. V gave up 3 bases and J gave up 2 bases; unmatched junction bases: 10. Germline lookup yields CDR1 SGDLS and CDR2 YYNGEE. CDR3 DNA: TGTGCCAGCAGCGCTCCGGGACTAGCTGGGATCACAGATACGCAGTATTTT. Its translation is CASSAPGLAGITDTQYF. The entire variable domain, with the rest obtained from reference TRBV9 and TRBJ2-3, is as follows: DSGVTQTPKHLITATGQRVTLRCSPRSGDLSVYWYQQSLDQGLQFLIQYYNGEERAKGNILERFSAQQFPDLHSELNLSSLELGDSALYFCASSAPGLAGITDTQYFGPGTRLTVL.

This clone turned up a few times. The chain is built from TRBV4-2 and TRBJ2-1; D is perhaps TRBD2 (7 bases). In germline, CDR1 is LGHNA, CDR2 YNFKEQ. With 8 bases removed from V and 5 bases from J, the gap between germline ends came to 19 bases. This CDR3 has 15 residues. The CDR3 spells CASSAGDTYNNEQFF. The CDR3 DNA follows: TGTGCCAGCTCCGCGGGGGACACATACAACAATGAGCAGTTCTTC.

The genes are TRBV7-9 and TRBJ2-4; possibly TRBD2 for D (5 bases). CDR1 is SEHNR, CDR2 FQNEAQ, per germline (reference sequence). V was shortened by 6 bases and J by 3 bases, with 9 bases between the two germline ends. The CDR3 length is 13 residues. The CDR3 nucleotides read TGTGCCAGCAGGTCCGCGGGCAAAAACATTCAGTACTTC. It is translated as CASRSAGKNIQYF. Together with reference TRBV7-9 and TRBJ2-4, the CDR3 gives the full variable domain: DTGVSQNPRHKITKRGQNVTFRCDPISEHNRLYWYRQTLGQGPEFLTYFQNEAQLEKSRLLSDRFSAERPKGSFSTLEIQRTEQGDSAMYLCASRSAGKNIQYFGAGTRLSVL.

This clone was picked up many times. Within the sample, other DNA sequences also encode this same CDR3. The CDR3 nucleotides are TGCAGCGGTACCCCGGGACAGGGGGCCGATGAGCAGTTCTTC. It is translated as CSGTPGQGADEQFF. V gene TRBV29-1 combines with J gene TRBJ2-1; 12 bases fit TRBD1. V dropped 7 bases and J dropped 8; count of bases not matched to a gene: 9. From germline, CDR1 is SQVTM and CDR2 ANQGSEA. The CDR3 runs 14 residues.

This clone has a count of ten or more. V is TRBV7-2 and J is TRBJ2-7, with 10 bases aligning to TRBD2. Germline V gene data show CDR1 as SGHTA and CDR2 as FQGNSA. The CDR3 is 15 amino acids. With 2 bases clipped from V and 3 bases from J, the junction kept 4 bases outside the gene matches. CDR3 coding DNA: TGTGCCAGCAGCTTAAAGAGCGGGGGGGTCTACGAGCAGTACTTC. It codes for CASSLKSGGVYEQYF.

This clone was picked up a small number of times. The rearrangement uses TRBV7-3 and TRBJ2-3; TRBD2 is a possible D gene (5 bases). Germline V CDR1 and CDR2: SGHTA, FQGTGA. The CDR3 has 13 residues. Trimming removed 4 bases at V and 11 bases at J, with 16 bases between. CDR3 sequence: CASSSDTRSEQYF. The CDR3, as DNA: TGTGCCAGCAGCTCAGATACTAGGAGTGAGCAGTATTTT. Using reference TRBV7-3 and TRBJ2-3 for the parts outside the CDR3, the full variable domain is GAGVSQTPSNKVTEKGKYVELRCDPISGHTALYWYRQSLGQGPEFLIYFQGTGAADDSGLPNDRFFAVRPEGSVSTLKIQRTERGDSAVYLCASSSDTRSEQYFGPGTRLTVL.

This chain links TRBV12-2 with TRBJ1-5; the table's D gene call, TRBD1, was not cross checked with the DNA. TRBV12-2 is marked as a pseudogene. This CDR3 has 22 amino acids. The CDR3 is CASRPEPLGPAGTSPSNQPQHF. The CDR3, as DNA: TGTGCAAGTCGCCCCGAGCCCCTGGGCCCGGCAGGGACATCGCCTAGCAATCAGCCCCAGCATTTT.

In this sample, this clone turned up once. The rearrangement uses TRBV11-3 and TRBJ1-2; no firm D call. The V gene's germline CDR1 is SGHNT and CDR2 YENEEA. The V end was cut by 3 bases, the J end by 2 bases, with 7 bases between. CDR3 length: 13 residues. Here the CDR3 reads CASSLGVNYGYTF. The CDR3 nucleotides read TGTGCCAGCAGCTTGGGAGTCAACTATGGCTACACCTTC.

The chain combines TRBV7-2 with TRBJ1-2; tentatively, D is TRBD1 (5 bases). This CDR3 has 14 residues. Germline CDR1 is SGHTA and CDR2 is FQGNSA. V gave up 5 bases and J gave up 3 bases, with 13 bases separating them. CDR3 sequence: CASSPRQSYYGYTF. DNA of the CDR3: TGTGCCAGCAGCCCTCGACAGTCCTACTATGGCTACACCTTC.

The CDR3 loop reads CASSQDRVRLFF. The CDR3 nucleotides are TGCGCCAGCAGCCAAGACAGGGTCAGGCTGTTTTTT. V usage is TRBV4-1 and J usage is TRBJ1-4, with D possibly matching TRBD1 (5 bases). The CDR3 is made up of 12 amino acids. In germline, CDR1 is MGHRA, CDR2 YSYEKL. V was shortened by 0 bases and J by 14 bases, with 10 bases between the two germline ends.

The genes are TRBV28 and TRBJ1-2; D is perhaps TRBD1 (5 bases). Germline V gene data show CDR1 as MDHEN and CDR2 as SYDVKM. Deletions cut 3 bases from V and 7 bases from J, with 18 bases between. The CDR3 runs to 15 residues. In DNA form, the CDR3 reads TGTGCCAGCAGTTTGGATACTCGGGGCCAGGGTGGCTACACCTTC. This translates into CASSLDTRGQGGYTF.

This clone was found a few times. V gene TRBV5-6 combines with J gene TRBJ2-3; D remains unclear. The CDR3 covers 15 residues. The V gene lost 1 base and the J gene lost 1 base, with 10 bases spanning the gap. The germline V gene has CDR1 SGHDT and CDR2 YYEEEE. The CDR3 is CASSLWQLRTDTQYF. CDR3 coding DNA: TGTGCCAGCAGCTTGTGGCAGCTCCGCACAGATACGCAGTATTTT. Full variable domain (rest looked up from reference TRBV5-6 and TRBJ2-3): DAGVTQSPTHLIKTRGQQVTLRCSPKSGHDTVSWYQQALGQGPQFIFQYYEEEERQRGNFPDRFSGHQFPNYSSELNVNALLLGDSALYLCASSLWQLRTDTQYFGPGTRLTVL.

This clone was found many times. The chain joins TRBV6-6 to TRBJ2-3, with D unclear. Germline CDR1 and CDR2: MNHNY and SVGAGI (reference sequence). The CDR3 consists of 13 residues. The V gene lost 6 bases and the J gene lost 0 bases, with 7 bases spanning the gap. The CDR3 sequence is CASSRDSTDTQYF. CDR3 DNA sequence: TGTGCCAGCAGCCGCGACAGCACAGATACGCAGTATTTT.

This clone was detected only a few times. The rearrangement joins TRBV29-1 to TRBJ2-4, with 8 positions matching TRBD1. CDR3 length: 14 residues. Per germline, CDR1 SQVTM and CDR2 ANQGSEA. J gave up 4 bases and V 4 bases, and 6 bases lay outside the gene matches. CDR3: CSVADRGRKNIQYF. The CDR3 region has the DNA TGCAGCGTTGCCGACAGGGGAAGAAAAAACATTCAGTACTTC.

This clone turned up a few times. This chain joins TRBV6-5 and TRBJ1-1; 10 bases agree with TRBD1. This CDR3 is 15 amino acids long. CDR1 is MNHEY, CDR2 SVGAGI, per germline. V dropped 2 bases and J dropped 4; count of bases not matched to a gene: 4. The CDR3 here is CASSYGTGVGTEAFF. The CDR3, as DNA: TGTGCCAGCAGTTACGGGACAGGGGTCGGCACTGAAGCTTTCTTT.

This clone was counted a few times. This chain joins TRBV27 and TRBJ2-2, with TRBD2 as a possible D gene (5 bases). From germline, CDR1 is MNHEY and CDR2 SMNVEV (reference sequence). CDR3 length: 17 residues. V was pared by 3 bases and J by 2 bases, with 16 bases between. The CDR3: CASSLRNRPSNTGELFF. The DNA for the CDR3 is TGTGCCAGCAGTTTGAGGAATCGGCCTAGCAACACCGGGGAGCTGTTTTTT.

This chain joins TRBV19 and TRBJ2-7, with D perhaps matching TRBD1 (6 bases). Trimming left V 3 bases short and J 5 bases short, with 14 bases between. This CDR3 is 14 amino acids long. Germline CDR1 reads LNHDA; CDR2 reads SQIVND (reference sequence). The CDR3 DNA reads TGTGCCAGTAGTATTTTGCACAGGGACCACGAGCAGTACTTC. Encoded protein: CASSILHRDHEQYF.

The chain carries TRBV11-3 and TRBJ2-3; maybe TRBD1 (6 bases). The germline V gene encodes CDR1 SGHNT and CDR2 YENEEA. Trimming removed 5 bases at V and 3 bases at J, with 15 bases between. This CDR3 spans 15 amino acids. The CDR3 here is CASSPRRQATDTQYF. CDR3 coding DNA: TGTGCCAGCAGCCCCCGGAGACAGGCTACAGATACGCAGTATTTT.

J is TRBJ1-4 and V is TRBV7-2; no clear D gene. Germline V gene data show CDR1 as SGHTA and CDR2 as FQGNSA. V dropped 3 bases and J dropped 3 bases, with 8 bases sitting between them. CDR3 length: 14 residues. CDR3 in amino acids: CASSLKAPNEKLFF. CDR3 DNA sequence: TGTGCCAGCAGCTTGAAGGCCCCTAATGAAAAACTGTTTTTT.

This clone was detected a few times. This CDR3 reads CASSRGPTNEKLFF. The CDR3 DNA reads as TGTGCCAGCAGTCGAGGTCCAACTAATGAAAAACTGTTTTTT. The chain is built from TRBV6-6 and TRBJ1-4; D call uncertain. The germline V and J ends were trimmed by 5 bases and 0 bases, with 7 bases remaining between them. Germline-derived CDR1 and CDR2 are MNHNY and SVGAGI (reference sequence). CDR3 length: 14 residues.

This clone has a handful of counts. CDR3 sequence reads: CASSEGRPAEKLFF. In nucleotides, the CDR3 is TGTGCCAGCAGTGAAGGAAGACCTGCTGAAAAACTGTTTTTT. The rearrangement joins TRBV2 to TRBJ1-4; D gene ambiguous. Between the trimmed V and J ends, which lost 1 base and 7 bases, there was a span of 10 bases. The CDR3 runs to 14 residues. The germline V gene has CDR1 SNHLY and CDR2 FYNNEI.

This rearrangement joins TRBV29-1 to TRBJ1-2, with D unresolved. Germline lookup yields CDR1 SQVTM and CDR2 ANQGSEA. The CDR3 runs to 14 residues. The germline V and J ends were trimmed by 8 bases and 4 bases, with 20 bases remaining between them. Here the CDR3 reads CSSCFPTFSYGYTF. The DNA for the CDR3 is TGCAGCTCATGTTTCCCAACTTTCTCCTATGGCTACACCTTC.

A few counts support this clone. Other DNA sequences in the same sample also yield this CDR3. V gene TRBV4-1 combines with J gene TRBJ2-3, with D perhaps TRBD1 (5 bases). The length of the CDR3 is 15 residues. Germline values: CDR1 MGHRA, CDR2 YSYEKL. V shed 3 bases and J shed 1 base, with 11 bases lying between them. CDR3 coding DNA: TGCGCCAGCAGCCAGGCTGACAGACGCACAGATACGCAGTATTTT. Its protein product is CASSQADRRTDTQYF.

The chain couples TRBV28 to TRBJ1-2; 8 bases map to TRBD1. The V and J ends lost 6 bases and 4 bases, in that order; junction bases with no gene match: 7. CDR3 size: 14 residues. Germline V gene lookup returns CDR1 MDHEN and CDR2 SYDVKM. The CDR3 sequence: CASSAGQGPYGYTF. CDR3 DNA: TGTGCCAGCAGCGCAGGACAGGGCCCCTATGGCTACACCTTC.

V and J are TRBV5-4 and TRBJ1-2; the match to TRBD1 covers 7 bases. The V gene's germline CDR1 is SGHNT and CDR2 YYREEE (reference sequence). V was pared by 1 base and J by 3 bases, with 0 bases of the junction left unmatched. The CDR3 loop spans 13 amino acids. The CDR3 nucleotides read TGTGCCAGCAGCTTGACAGGGGACTATGGCTACACCTTC. Its translation is CASSLTGDYGYTF. Drawing the rest from reference TRBV5-4 and TRBJ1-2, the complete variable domain is ETGVTQSPTHLIKTRGQQVTLRCSSQSGHNTVSWYQQALGQGPQFIFQYYREEENGRGNFPPRFSGLQFPNYSSELNVNALELDDSALYLCASSLTGDYGYTFGSGTRLTVV.